Below are 7 T cell receptor beta chains sequenced from a single sample in a study of identical twins. TCRdb re-called the 5' RACE reads with MiXCR, one entry per CDR3 protein. The sample yields 510,000 or so distinct CDR3 sequences, about 16% seen once. The data also belong to a second study, concerning yellow fever vaccine responses in identical twins.

Sequencing used CD4+ T cells sorted from blood. All receptors derive from a woman aged 18-30 years in good health.

This clonotype has a handful of counts. The J gene is TRBJ2-1, the V gene TRBV15; the D gene could be TRBD1 or TRBD2 (5 bases each). Between the trimmed V and J ends, which lost 1 base and 0 bases, there was a span of 7 bases. Per the germline V gene, CDR1 is LNHNV and CDR2 is YYDKDF (reference sequence). The CDR3 has 15 residues. CDR3 bases: TGTGCCACCAGCAGAGTGAGGGGCTCCTACAATGAGCAGTTCTTC. Translated: CATSRVRGSYNEQFF.

This clonotype was found a few times. V gene TRBV4-1 combines with J gene TRBJ2-2; D might be TRBD1 or TRBD2, each matching 5 bases. This CDR3 has 16 residues. Germline lookup yields CDR1 MGHRA and CDR2 YSYEKL. The V gene lost 6 bases and the J gene lost 1 base, with 15 bases spanning the gap. The CDR3 here is CASSPSPGRNTGELFF. CDR3 sequence (DNA): TGCGCCAGCAGTCCAAGTCCAGGGAGGAACACCGGGGAGCTGTTTTTT.

This clonotype was seen more than once but under ten times. The chain employs TRBV20-1 and TRBJ2-1, with TRBD2 matching over 11 bases. V lost 2 bases to trimming and J lost 6 bases; unmatched junction nucleotides: 6. The CDR3 loop spans 15 amino acids. The germline CDR1 and CDR2 sequences are DFQATT and SNEGSKA (reference sequence). CDR3 region: CSARHSGRAPNEQFF. In nucleotides, the CDR3 is TGCAGTGCTAGACATAGCGGGAGGGCACCCAATGAGCAGTTCTTC.

This clonotype appeared many times. The V call is TRBV10-3, the J call TRBJ1-2; D is unclear. Germline V gives CDR1 ENHRY, CDR2 SYGVKD. V dropped 8 bases and J dropped 0 bases, with 13 bases sitting between them. The CDR3 consists of 14 residues. The CDR3 region is CAISPVNSNYGYTF. CDR3 DNA sequence: TGTGCCATCTCGCCAGTGAATTCTAACTATGGCTACACCTTC.

The genes are TRBV7-7 and TRBJ2-7; perhaps TRBD2 as D (5 bases). The germline CDR1 and CDR2 sequences are SSHAT and FNYEAQ (reference sequence). V was cut by 4 bases and J by 2 bases, with 15 bases left in between. The CDR3 is made up of 15 amino acids. The CDR3 DNA reads as TGTGCCAGCAGCTACTCCGGGCCGGAGGCCTACGAGCAGTACGTC. It specifies CASSYSGPEAYEQYV.

The chain links TRBV6-5 to TRBJ2-3; tentatively, D is TRBD1 (5 bases). V was trimmed by 2 bases and J by 3 bases, leaving 9 bases between them. CDR3 size: 14 residues. Germline-derived CDR1 and CDR2 are MNHEY and SVGAGI. As DNA, the CDR3 is TGTGCCAGCAGTTACGGGGCTGTAACAGATACGCAGTATTTT. This sequence encodes CASSYGAVTDTQYF.

This clonotype was seen only a few times. The chain carries TRBV14 and TRBJ2-2; D may be TRBD1 or TRBD2 (5 bases each). Trimming stripped 1 base from V and 4 bases from J, with 10 bases between. There are 15 residues in the CDR3. Looked up from germline, CDR1 is SGHDN and CDR2 is FVKESK. CDR3 loop: CASSQVVGPTGELFF. The CDR3 DNA is TGTGCCAGCAGCCAAGTTGTGGGACCCACCGGGGAGCTGTTTTTT.